What follows are 24 T cell receptor beta chains derived from one specimen sequenced in a study of CDR3 diversity in severe acne. From the PCR reads, TCRdb called clonotypes with MiXCR, one entry per CDR3 protein. The sample records 97,000 or so distinct CDR3 sequences, more than 45% being singletons. The specimen was blood. The receptor source for this set is a male donor with acne.

The CDR3 reads CASSLALHF. The CDR3 DNA sequence: TGTGCCAGCAGCTTAGCCCTCCACTTT. The chain uses TRBV7-2 and TRBJ1-6, with D unclear. Germline CDR1 reads SGHTA; CDR2 reads FQGNSA. V lost 0 bases to trimming and J lost 15 bases, with 0 bases between them. The CDR3 spans 9 residues. The variable domain in full, with the rest retrieved from reference TRBV7-2 and TRBJ1-6, is GAGVSQSPSNKVTEKGKDVELRCDPISGHTALYWYRQSLGQGLEFLIYFQGNSAPDKSGLPSDRFSAERTGGSVSTLTIQRTQQEDSAVYLCASSLALHFGNGTRLTVT.

To note about this clonotype: With a much larger clone just one base away, this may be a read error. The chain carries TRBV19 and TRBJ2-1, with 7 bases aligning to TRBD2. The CDR3 spans 15 residues. V was clipped by 4 bases and J by 7 bases; unmatched bases: 10. Germline CDR1 is LNHDA and CDR2 is SQIVND (reference sequence). The DNA of the CDR3 is TGTGCCAGTAGTAGAGCGGGGCTCGGTTGGAATGAGCAGTTCTTC. Its protein is CASSRAGLGWNEQFF.

This clonotype was found many times. Here the CDR3 reads CASSGQASGNTIYF. As DNA, the CDR3 is TGCGCCAGCAGTGGTCAGGCCTCTGGAAACACCATATATTTT. The chain couples TRBV10-1 to TRBJ1-3; unclear D gene. The germline CDR1 and CDR2 sequences are WNHNN and SYGVQD (reference sequence). This CDR3 is 14 amino acids long. V lost 4 bases and J lost 0, with 7 bases in between.

This sequence joins TRBV2 and TRBJ2-2, with D perhaps matching TRBD1 (6 bases). V was trimmed by 7 bases and J by 1 base, leaving 13 bases between them. In germline, CDR1 is SNHLY, CDR2 FYNNEI. There are 15 residues in the CDR3. This CDR3 is CASMVQGGNTGELFF. CDR3 nucleotide sequence: TGTGCCAGCATGGTACAGGGCGGGAACACCGGGGAGCTGTTTTTT.

This clonotype came up once. This chain links TRBV20-1 with TRBJ2-1, with TRBD2 matching 13 bases. The CDR3 is 18 residues long. From germline, CDR1 is DFQATT and CDR2 SNEGSKA (reference sequence). Trimming at V came to 0 bases and at J to 6 bases, leaving 11 bases not matched to a gene. The CDR3, as DNA: TGCAGTGCTAGAGATGTAACTAGCGGGAGGGCCGAGCGCAATGAGCAGTTCTTC. Encoded protein: CSARDVTSGRAERNEQFF.

J is TRBJ1-6 and V is TRBV10-3; D unresolved. The CDR3 runs to 15 residues. V lost 6 bases and J 5 bases, leaving 14 bases between the germline ends. From germline, CDR1 is ENHRY and CDR2 SYGVKD. CDR3 nucleotide sequence: TGTGCCATCAGAATCGGCCGCAGGAATAATTCACCCCTCCACTTT. Translating it yields CAIRIGRRNNSPLHF.

Ten or more counts support this clonotype. The J gene is TRBJ2-3, the V gene TRBV5-1, with 9 positions matching TRBD1. From germline, CDR1 is SGHRS and CDR2 YFSETQ. CDR3 length: 15 amino acids. With 5 bases clipped from V and 2 bases from J, the junction kept 6 bases outside the gene matches. The CDR3 protein is CASSFTGGYTDTQYF. The CDR3 nucleotides read TGCGCCAGCAGTTTTACAGGGGGCTACACAGATACGCAGTATTTT.

V gene TRBV10-2 combines with J gene TRBJ2-7; a weak D match, TRBD1 (5 bases). CDR3 size: 14 residues. Trimming removed 4 bases from V and 4 bases from J, with 14 bases in between. Germline lookup yields CDR1 WSHSY and CDR2 SAAADI. The CDR3: CASSVRQGIYEQYF. In DNA form, the CDR3 reads TGCGCCAGCAGTGTTCGGCAGGGAATTTACGAGCAGTACTTC.

This chain joins TRBV20-1 and TRBJ2-5; 9 bases map to TRBD2. The CDR3 is made up of 12 amino acids. The ends lost 5 bases at V and 13 bases at J; junction bases unmatched: 11. Germline-derived CDR1 and CDR2 are DFQATT and SNEGSKA (reference sequence). CDR3 in DNA: TGCAGTGCTCATAGCGGGAGTGGGATTTGGTACTTC. It yields the protein CSAHSGSGIWYF.

Ten or more counts support this clonotype. This sequence joins TRBV24-1 and TRBJ2-5; D is unresolved. Looked up from germline, CDR1 is KGHDR and CDR2 is SFDVKD. The CDR3 consists of 11 residues. Trimming cost V 7 bases and J 4 bases, with 6 bases left between them. The CDR3 DNA reads as TGTGCCACCAGGGACGGAGAGACCCAGTACTTC. Protein product: CATRDGETQYF.

Only a few counts were recorded for this clonotype. A much larger clonotype is one base distant, so this may be a read error. This chain links TRBV10-3 with TRBJ2-7, with D perhaps TRBD2 (7 bases). This CDR3 comprises 11 residues. V lost 8 bases to trimming and J lost 13 bases, with 18 bases between them. Germline values: CDR1 ENHRY, CDR2 SYGVKD. This CDR3 is CAIGGGDTPYF. Here the CDR3 DNA reads TGTGCCATCGGTGGGGGGGACACTCCATACTTC.

At least ten counts were recorded for this clonotype. J is TRBJ1-2 and V is TRBV10-3; the D gene is possibly TRBD1 (6 bases). V was pared by 2 bases and J by 3 bases, with 7 bases between. Germline loops: CDR1 ENHRY, CDR2 SYGVKD. CDR3 length equals 13 residues. The CDR3 DNA is TGTGCCATCAGTGAGGCAGGGGACTATGGCTACACCTTC. This encodes CAISEAGDYGYTF.

As regards this clonotype: With a much larger clone just one base away, this may be a read error. The chain recombines TRBV6-6 with TRBJ2-7; D not certain. Germline lookup yields CDR1 MNHNY and CDR2 SVGAGI (reference sequence). The CDR3 is 12 amino acids. The CDR3 region has the DNA TGTGCCAGCTCGACCCTTAGGCACGAGCGGTACTTC. It translates to CASSTLRHERYF.

This clonotype appeared once. The chain has TRBV9 and TRBJ2-4; 7 bases align to TRBD1. This CDR3 spans 19 amino acids. Germline V lookup: CDR1 SGDLS, CDR2 YYNGEE. V lost 0 bases, J lost 3 bases, and 15 bases stayed unmatched. For the CDR3, the DNA is TGTGCCAGCAGCGTAGTGGGCAGGGGGACAGAGACCAGCAAAAACATTCAGTACTTC. Its protein product is CASSVVGRGTETSKNIQYF.

A few counts support this clonotype. V and J are TRBV29-1 and TRBJ2-7; D not resolved. The CDR3 contains 14 residues. Trimming pared 5 bases from V and 3 bases from J, leaving 17 bases between. Germline-derived CDR1 and CDR2 are SQVTM and ANQGSEA. This chain's CDR3 is CSVNVPGQGYEQYF. CDR3 nucleotide sequence: TGCAGCGTTAATGTACCTGGTCAAGGCTACGAGCAGTACTTC.

This chain connects TRBV24-1 to TRBJ2-3, with TRBD1 matching over 8 bases. The CDR3 covers 13 residues. Per the germline V gene, CDR1 is KGHDR and CDR2 is SFDVKD. The junction had 3 bases not matched to a gene; V was cut back by 5 bases and J by 6 bases. The CDR3 protein is CATSVQGADTQYF. CDR3 nucleotides: TGTGCCACCAGTGTCCAGGGGGCGGATACGCAGTATTTT.

This clonotype came up many times. The chain carries TRBV10-3 and TRBJ2-5; D not certain. CDR3 length: 15 residues. V dropped 2 bases and J dropped 4 bases, with 14 bases sitting between them. CDR1 is ENHRY, CDR2 SYGVKD, per germline. CDR3 DNA: TGTGCCATCAGTGAGGTCGGACCACACTCAGAGACCCAGTACTTC. Translation gives CAISEVGPHSETQYF.

This chain uses TRBV20-1 with TRBJ1-4; TRBD1 matches 7 bases. The CDR3 consists of 14 residues. The trim removed 5 bases at V and 5 bases at J, leaving 8 bases unmatched. Per germline, CDR1 DFQATT and CDR2 SNEGSKA (reference sequence). CDR3 bases: TGCAGTGCTCACCCGGGACAGCCGAATGAAAAACTGTTTTTT. This gives the protein CSAHPGQPNEKLFF.

Points on this clonotype: A read error is possible here, since a much larger clone lies one base away. The chain couples TRBV7-2 to TRBJ2-1; 7 positions match TRBD2. CDR3 length: 18 amino acids. From germline, CDR1 is SGHTA and CDR2 FQGNSA. Here the CDR3 DNA reads TGTGCCAACAGCTTTAGATCGGGGGGACGGGGGACTTACAATGAGCAGTTCTTC. Protein: CANSFRSGGRGTYNEQFF.

Of note for this clonotype: This clone may be a read error of a much larger clone one base away. The CDR3 nucleotides read TGTGCCAGCAGCGGATTCCCCCCCAAGCGGCAAGAGACCCAGTACTTC. It is translated as CASSGFPPKRQETQYF. The chain recombines TRBV7-8 with TRBJ2-5, with a weak D call TRBD2 (5 bases). The CDR3 sequence is 16 residues long. Per germline, CDR1 SGHVS and CDR2 FQNEAQ. Trimming shortened V by 5 bases and J by 2 bases, and 18 bases separated the two germline ends.

This clonotype has a handful of counts. V and J are TRBV6-2 or TRBV6-3 and TRBJ2-1, with 8 positions matching TRBD1. With V trimmed by 3 bases and J by 10 bases, 8 bases remained unmatched. CDR1 MNHEY and CDR2 SVGEGT come from the germline V gene. This CDR3 comprises 14 residues. The CDR3 DNA is TGTGCCAGCAGTTATGGGCAGGGGGCTAGGGAGCAGTTCTTC. This encodes CASSYGQGAREQFF.

With respect to this clonotype: A read error is possible here, since a much larger clone lies one base away. The J gene is TRBJ2-3, the V gene TRBV15, with D possibly matching TRBD1 (6 bases). V lost 7 bases and J 6 bases, leaving 11 bases between the germline ends. This CDR3 is 12 amino acids long. Germline V gene data show CDR1 as LNHNV and CDR2 as YYDKDF (reference sequence). In DNA, the CDR3 is TGTGCCACCAACAGGGCTGAGGATACGCAGTATTTT. Protein product: CATNRAEDTQYF.

As regards this clonotype: An end of the junction differs from the germline gene, which may be a read error. This chain joins TRBV7-9 and TRBJ1-1; D might be TRBD1 (6 bases). The CDR3 runs 19 residues. CDR1 and CDR2 from the germline V gene are SEHNR and FQNEAQ (reference sequence). CDR3 sequence: CTSSSRRGRAGSRDTEAFF. Here the CDR3 DNA reads TGTACCAGCAGCTCCCGTCGGGGGCGGGCCGGTAGTAGGGACACTGAGGCTTTCTTT.

There are many counts of this clonotype. The chain joins TRBV7-6 to TRBJ1-1; D is undetermined. V lost 5 bases and J lost 0, with 13 bases in between. Per germline, CDR1 SGHVS and CDR2 FNYEAQ. The CDR3 sequence is 15 residues long. The CDR3 nucleotides are TGTGCCAGCAGCCCTCGGCAAGGCATGAACACTGAAGCTTTCTTT. This sequence encodes CASSPRQGMNTEAFF.